Presented here are 28 T cell receptor beta chains from one specimen sequenced in a study of OX40 agonist ivuxolimab in advanced cancers. Repertoires were generated with immunoSEQ multiplex PCR, while TCRdb's copy carries only in-frame clones and drops some. In the table there are some 50,000 clones, over 60% of which are singletons. Sequencing used CD4+ or CD8+ T cells sorted from blood, obtained in a trial of the OX40 agonist ivuxolimab. Receptors originate from an adult with an advanced solid tumor such as melanoma, head and neck, liver or kidney cancer.

This clone was detected only a few times. The V call is TRBV6-5, the J call TRBJ1-1, with unresolved D. V lost 8 bases, J lost 0 bases, and 10 bases lay in between. From germline, CDR1 is MNHEY and CDR2 SVGAGI. The CDR3 runs 13 residues. This chain's CDR3 is CASGRGLNTEAFF. The CDR3 DNA reads TGTGCCAGCGGGCGGGGTTTGAACACTGAAGCTTTCTTT.

The chain links TRBV9 to TRBJ2-7; D remains unclear. V lost 0 bases to trimming and J lost 4 bases, with 11 bases between them. The CDR3 is made up of 14 amino acids. From germline, CDR1 is SGDLS and CDR2 YYNGEE. The CDR3 protein is CASSVAAHQYEQYF. CDR3 bases: TGTGCCAGCAGCGTAGCGGCCCACCAATACGAGCAGTACTTC.

The genes are TRBV12-5 and TRBJ1-5; 9 nucleotides match TRBD1. The CDR3 is made up of 15 amino acids. Germline V lookup: CDR1 LGHNT, CDR2 FRNRAP. J lost 7 bases, V lost 1 base, and 5 bases had no gene match. The CDR3 DNA sequence: TGTGCTAGTGGTTTGGGACAGGGGGTTTGGCAGCCCCAGCATTTT. Its protein product is CASGLGQGVWQPQHF.

V gene TRBV18 combines with J gene TRBJ2-7; 8 nucleotides line up with TRBD1. CDR3 size: 14 residues. Germline CDR1 and CDR2: KGHSH and LQKENI. V shed 2 bases, J shed 3 bases, and the junction held 3 bases outside the gene matches. For the CDR3, the DNA is TGTGCCAGCTCACCATCAGGACAGGGCTACGAGCAGTACTTC. Its protein is CASSPSGQGYEQYF.

The chain uses TRBV4-1 and TRBJ1-2; no firm D call. V lost 1 base, J lost 6 bases, and 9 bases lay in between. Germline values: CDR1 MGHRA, CDR2 YSYEKL. This CDR3 has 13 residues. CDR3 sequence reads: CASSQVPRDGYTF. The CDR3 bases are TGCGCCAGCAGCCAAGTCCCACGGGATGGCTACACCTTC.

The chain recombines TRBV10-3 with TRBJ2-3; D possibly matches TRBD1 or TRBD2 (5 bases each). CDR3 length: 14 amino acids. V lost 8 bases and J lost 2, with 14 bases in between. Per the germline V gene, CDR1 is ENHRY and CDR2 is SYGVKD. CDR3 DNA sequence: TGTGCCATCGGGGCCGGACTTGTCACAGATACGCAGTATTTT. It is translated as CAIGAGLVTDTQYF.

This clone came up once. V and J are TRBV30 and TRBJ1-4, with a tentative D call TRBD1 (6 bases). Germline V gives CDR1 GTSNPN, CDR2 SVGIG (reference sequence). This CDR3 contains 14 residues. Trimming shortened V by 4 bases and J by 10 bases, and 19 bases separated the two germline ends. CDR3 sequence: CAWTRRTAERKLFF. CDR3 coding DNA: TGTGCCTGGACTCGTAGGACAGCCGAAAGAAAACTGTTTTTT.

The chain has TRBV7-2 and TRBJ1-4, with TRBD1 identical over 7 bases. The ends lost 1 base at V and 4 bases at J; junction bases unmatched: 9. Germline CDR1 SGHTA, CDR2 FQGNSA. The CDR3 sequence is 17 residues long. DNA for the CDR3: TGTGCCAGCAGCTTAGGAGAGGGGACAGATCGTAATGAAAAACTGTTTTTT. Residues: CASSLGEGTDRNEKLFF.

The chain combines TRBV4-1 with TRBJ1-2, with unresolved D. The CDR3 sequence is 17 residues long. V was clipped by 0 bases and J by 3 bases, with 17 bases between them. Looked up from germline, CDR1 is MGHRA and CDR2 is YSYEKL. CDR3 residues: CASSQDSRQRLYYGYTF. CDR3 in DNA: TGCGCCAGCAGCCAAGATAGTCGGCAGCGTCTATACTATGGCTACACCTTC.

The CDR3 coding sequence is TGTGCCAGCAGCGCCCTCGGCGGGACTATACTTAATGAGCAGTTCTTC. Its protein product is CASSALGGTILNEQFF. The rearrangement links TRBV5-5 to TRBJ2-1; 7 nucleotides line up with TRBD2. This CDR3 spans 16 amino acids. With 4 bases clipped from V and 7 bases from J, the junction kept 14 bases outside the gene matches. In germline, CDR1 is SGHKS, CDR2 YYEKEE (reference sequence).

The V and J genes are TRBV1 and TRBJ2-7; the DNA was not used to check the table's D call, TRBD1. TRBV1 is noted as a pseudogene. The CDR3 has 15 residues. CDR3: CTSSQVPGVPYEQYF. For the CDR3, the DNA is TGCACCAGCAGCCAAGTTCCAGGCGTCCCCTACGAGCAGTACTTC.

This rearrangement joins TRBV5-6 to TRBJ2-1; 8 nucleotides match TRBD2. Losses at the gene ends were 7 bases for V and 0 bases for J; bases not matched to a gene: 9. From germline, CDR1 is SGHDT and CDR2 YYEEEE. The CDR3 has 16 amino acids. The CDR3 DNA follows: TGTGCCAGCTATCTCGGGGGGGTGTACTCCTACAATGAGCAGTTCTTC. As protein: CASYLGGVYSYNEQFF. The entire variable domain, with the rest obtained from reference TRBV5-6 and TRBJ2-1, is as follows: DAGVTQSPTHLIKTRGQQVTLRCSPKSGHDTVSWYQQALGQGPQFIFQYYEEEERQRGNFPDRFSGHQFPNYSSELNVNALLLGDSALYLCASYLGGVYSYNEQFFGPGTRLTVL.

This clone was detected once. One end of the junction varies from germline; a read error may be responsible. V gene TRBV7-2 combines with J gene TRBJ1-2; 7 bases are shared with TRBD1. Germline V CDR1 and CDR2: SGHTA, FQGNSA. The CDR3 runs to 17 residues. The CDR3 region is CASSQDKEGATHVGYTF. Written as DNA, the CDR3 is TGCGCCAGCAGCCAAGATAAAGAGGGGGCGACGCATGTTGGCTACACCTTC. Variable domain in full (rest from reference TRBV7-2 and TRBJ1-2): GAGVSQSPSNKVTEKGKDVELRCDPISGHTALYWYRQSLGQGLEFLIYFQGNSAPDKSGLPSDRFSAERTGGSVSTLTIQRTQQEDSAVYLCASSQDKEGATHVGYTFGSGTRLTVV.

This chain uses TRBV28 with TRBJ2-7; D remains unclear. V was shortened by 7 bases and J by 2 bases, with 15 bases between the two germline ends. There are 14 residues in the CDR3. The germline V gene has CDR1 MDHEN and CDR2 SYDVKM. In DNA form, the CDR3 reads TGTGCCAGCATCGAGGACCTCCTAACCTACGAGCAGTACTTC. Protein product: CASIEDLLTYEQYF.

The count of this clone is one. This chain joins TRBV12-5 and TRBJ2-7; TRBD1 matches at 10 bases. The length of the CDR3 is 15 residues. The V segment lost 1 base and the J segment 6 bases; nucleotides outside the gene matches: 6. Germline loops: CDR1 LGHNT, CDR2 FRNRAP. DNA of the CDR3: TGTGCTAGTGGTTTGGGACAGGGGGCAGCGATCGAGCAGTACTTC. Residues: CASGLGQGAAIEQYF.

The CDR3 DNA follows: TGTGCCAGCAGCACTGCTAGCGGGAGATTCGCAGATACGCAGTATTTT. Encoded protein: CASSTASGRFADTQYF. The chain employs TRBV9 and TRBJ2-3, with 10 bases aligning to TRBD2. The CDR3 contains 16 residues. J lost 4 bases, V lost 4 bases, and 9 bases had no gene match. Germline V CDR1 and CDR2: SGDLS, YYNGEE.

The chain carries TRBV19 and TRBJ1-5; maybe TRBD1 (5 bases). The length of the CDR3 is 16 residues. V shed 0 bases and J shed 0 bases, with 9 bases lying between them. Per the germline V gene, CDR1 is LNHDA and CDR2 is SQIVND (reference sequence). The CDR3 region is CASSIDRGDSNQPQHF. For the CDR3, the DNA is TGTGCCAGTAGTATAGATAGGGGAGATAGCAATCAGCCCCAGCATTTT. The full variable domain, completed using reference TRBV19 and TRBJ1-5, is DGGITQSPKYLFRKEGQNVTLSCEQNLNHDAMYWYRQDPGQGLRLIYYSQIVNDFQKGDIAEGYSVSREKKESFPLTVTSAQKNPTAFYLCASSIDRGDSNQPQHFGDGTRLSIL.

The chain links TRBV6-1 to TRBJ2-2; TRBD1 or TRBD2 may be the D gene (6 bases each). V gave up 5 bases and J gave up 6 bases, with 16 bases separating them. In germline, CDR1 is MNHNS, CDR2 SASEGT. This CDR3 comprises 15 residues. In DNA form, the CDR3 reads TGTGCCAGCAGTTGGGGGGCTCGGGATGCCGGGGAGCTGTTTTTT. Its protein is CASSWGARDAGELFF.

V gene TRBV5-1 combines with J gene TRBJ2-2, with TRBD1 as a possible D gene (5 bases). The germline V gene has CDR1 SGHRS and CDR2 YFSETQ. This CDR3 spans 13 amino acids. Deletions cut 1 base from V and 7 bases from J, with 8 bases between. CDR3 amino acids: CASSLLGDGELFF. The DNA for the CDR3 is TGCGCCAGCAGCTTGTTAGGGGACGGGGAGCTGTTTTTT.

This rearrangement joins TRBV5-1 to TRBJ2-1; unclear D gene. The CDR3 covers 11 residues. V lost 6 bases, J lost 10 bases, and 11 bases lay in between. Per germline, CDR1 SGHRS and CDR2 YFSETQ. In DNA form, the CDR3 reads TGCGCCAGCAAGGTTTTAGGCGAGCAGTTCTTC. Translation: CASKVLGEQFF.

In the case of this clone: The germline gene is not matched at one end of the junction; a read error may be the cause. V gene TRBV7-9 combines with J gene TRBJ2-7; the match to TRBD1 covers 7 bases. The CDR3 contains 11 residues. Germline lookup yields CDR1 SEHNR and CDR2 FQNEAQ (reference sequence). Written as DNA, the CDR3 is TGTGCCAGCAGCTTAGCCGGGACAGTGGGATTC. It specifies CASSLAGTVGF.

The J gene is TRBJ2-7, the V gene TRBV18; 9 nucleotides agree with TRBD1. Germline loops: CDR1 KGHSH, CDR2 LQKENI. The CDR3 is made up of 16 amino acids. Losses at the gene ends were 4 bases for V and 7 bases for J; bases not matched to a gene: 14. The CDR3 nucleotides read TGTGCCAGCTCACTGGAAACCGGGACAGGGTTACAGGAGCAGTACTTC. This gives the protein CASSLETGTGLQEQYF.

This clone showed up many times. V and J are TRBV9 and TRBJ2-7; D is uncertain. V was cut by 2 bases and J by 5 bases, with 14 bases left in between. The germline V gene has CDR1 SGDLS and CDR2 YYNGEE. The CDR3 covers 14 residues. The CDR3 region has the DNA TGTGCCAGCAGCGTCAGGTGGGAAACTAACGAGCAGTACTTC. It yields the protein CASSVRWETNEQYF. Filled out from reference TRBV9 and TRBJ2-7, the complete variable domain reads DSGVTQTPKHLITATGQRVTLRCSPRSGDLSVYWYQQSLDQGLQFLIQYYNGEERAKGNILERFSAQQFPDLHSELNLSSLELGDSALYFCASSVRWETNEQYFGPGTRLTVT.

In its sample, this clone was seen once. This sequence joins TRBV19 and TRBJ1-4; maybe TRBD1 (6 bases). The CDR3 spans 15 residues. V was trimmed by 8 bases and J by 8 bases, leaving 21 bases between them. Germline V gene data show CDR1 as LNHDA and CDR2 as SQIVND (reference sequence). The CDR3 nucleotides read TGTGCCAGTCCCCGGCGGCAGGGGCTAGGGGAAAAACTGTTTTTT. Protein product: CASPRRQGLGEKLFF.

The rearrangement links TRBV5-4 to TRBJ2-3; 9 bases match TRBD2. V shed 3 bases and J 2 bases; nucleotides not matched to a gene: 7. The CDR3 extends over 16 amino acids. The germline V gene encodes CDR1 SGHNT and CDR2 YYREEE (reference sequence). In DNA, the CDR3 is TGTGCCAGCAGCTCCTTGACTAGCGGAACCACAGATACGCAGTATTTT. It translates to CASSSLTSGTTDTQYF.

V usage is TRBV7-9 and J usage is TRBJ2-7; 12 nucleotides agree with TRBD2. Germline V gene sequence: CDR1 SEHNR, CDR2 FQNEAQ (reference sequence). V shed 1 base and J 0 bases; nucleotides not matched to a gene: 4. CDR3 length: 17 residues. CDR3 DNA: TGTGCCAGCAGCTTAGTACTAGCGGGAGGCCTCTCCTACGAGCAGTACTTC. The encoded protein is CASSLVLAGGLSYEQYF.

This chain links TRBV11-2 with TRBJ2-1, with TRBD1 identical over 8 bases. There are 15 residues in the CDR3. The V and J ends lost 2 bases and 7 bases, in that order; junction bases with no gene match: 7. From germline, CDR1 is SGHAT and CDR2 FQNNGV. The CDR3 DNA sequence: TGTGCCAGCAGCTTACTCCAGGGGGCATTGAATGAGCAGTTCTTC. As protein: CASSLLQGALNEQFF.

CDR3 in amino acids: CASSFGETQYF. The CDR3 nucleotides read TGTGCCAGCAGCTTCGGGGAGACCCAGTACTTC. The chain recombines TRBV5-4 with TRBJ2-5; D is undetermined. V shed 2 bases and J shed 5 bases, with 4 bases lying between them. Germline CDR1 is SGHNT and CDR2 is YYREEE (reference sequence). The CDR3 spans 11 residues. Full variable domain (remainder filled in from reference TRBV5-4 and TRBJ2-5): ETGVTQSPTHLIKTRGQQVTLRCSSQSGHNTVSWYQQALGQGPQFIFQYYREEENGRGNFPPRFSGLQFPNYSSELNVNALELDDSALYLCASSFGETQYFGPGTRLLVL.